This T cell receptor beta chain is from a study of a mutant IDH1 vaccine in newly diagnosed glioma. About the research overall: Vaccination started 4-6 weeks after radiotherapy alone, or with temozolomide cycles.

Time point indicated: week 35, safety follow-up. The study gave 300 ug of mutant IDH1 20-mer peptide per vaccine dose, with topical imiquimod. New astrocytomas of WHO grade 3 or 4 that were IDH1-mutant and ATRX-lost were found in the donors. This clone was observed a few times. Its antigen is still unknown. The CDR3 has 16 residues. The germline CDR1 and CDR2 sequences are KGHSH and LQKENI. V was clipped by 2 bases and J by 0 bases, with 11 bases between them. Clones were sequenced by immunoSEQ multiplex PCR, and TCRdb holds only the in-frame ones, with some missing. The sample has 65,000 to 85,000 clones; 85% to 90% are singletons.

This specimen consisted of PBMCs, obtained from a glioma patient whose treatment included an IDH1 peptide vaccine. The rearrangement joins TRBV18 to TRBJ1-3; no clear D gene. This TCR was sampled from a man aged 25 to 45 with glioma. CDR3 amino acids: CASSPRGDASGNTIYF. CDR3 sequence (DNA): TGTGCCAGCTCACCAAGAGGTGACGCCTCTGGAAACACCATATATTTT.